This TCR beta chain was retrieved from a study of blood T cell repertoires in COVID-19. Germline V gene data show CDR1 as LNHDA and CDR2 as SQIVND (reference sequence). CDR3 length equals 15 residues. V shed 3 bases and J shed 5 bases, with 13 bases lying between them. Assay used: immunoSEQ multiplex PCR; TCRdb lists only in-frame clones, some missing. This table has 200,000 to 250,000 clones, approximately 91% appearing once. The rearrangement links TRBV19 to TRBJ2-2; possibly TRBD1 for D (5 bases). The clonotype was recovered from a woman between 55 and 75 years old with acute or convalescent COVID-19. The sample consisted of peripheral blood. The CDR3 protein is CASSISGIFTGELFF. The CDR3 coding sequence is TGTGCCAGTAGTATTTCAGGGATATTTACCGGGGAGCTGTTTTTT.